This is a list of T cell receptor beta chains from one sample in a study of blood T cell repertoires in COVID-19. Clones were sequenced by immunoSEQ multiplex PCR, and TCRdb holds only the in-frame ones, with some missing. The table has around 60,000 clones, more than 65% seen once. Sequencing was performed on peripheral blood. These receptors all stem from a woman in her fifties or sixties with acute or convalescent COVID-19. Each CDR3 is given with its conserved first and last residue. Each record gives: D gene, CDR3 length, V gene, CDR3 protein. A D gene is named only where the DNA matches it firmly.

d_call: .
cdr3_length: 17
v_call: TRBV6-1
cdr3_aa: CASSVAGGGSYNSPLHF

d_call: .
cdr3_length: 15
v_call: TRBV27
cdr3_aa: CASSSGRGWDQPQHF

d_call: TRBD1
cdr3_length: 16
v_call: TRBV19
cdr3_aa: CASSKGQPASYNEQFF

d_call: TRBD1
cdr3_length: 15
v_call: TRBV2
cdr3_aa: CASRKDRGGNQPQHF

d_call: .
cdr3_length: 14
v_call: TRBV7-2
cdr3_aa: CASSLEGAADTQYF

d_call: TRBD1
cdr3_length: 15
v_call: TRBV27
cdr3_aa: CASSLDRAMNTEAFF

d_call: TRBD1
cdr3_length: 15
v_call: TRBV10-3
cdr3_aa: CAISGRDRGRETQYF

d_call: .
cdr3_length: 13
v_call: TRBV5-4
cdr3_aa: CATTRDINQPQHF

d_call: .
cdr3_length: 14
v_call: TRBV6-4
cdr3_aa: CASSDFSMNSPLHF

d_call: TRBD2
cdr3_length: 16
v_call: TRBV7-9
cdr3_aa: CASIPPMGGGSYEQYF

d_call: TRBD1
cdr3_length: 14
v_call: TRBV30
cdr3_aa: CAWISGTGDSPLHF

d_call: .
cdr3_length: 12
v_call: TRBV10-3
cdr3_aa: CAISDGIGELFF

d_call: TRBD1
cdr3_length: 13
v_call: TRBV3-1/TRBV3-2
cdr3_aa: CASSTGGVTEAFF

d_call: TRBD1
cdr3_length: 17
v_call: TRBV12-5
cdr3_aa: CASGPGTGQTNTGELFF

d_call: TRBD1
cdr3_length: 14
v_call: TRBV6-2/TRBV6-3
cdr3_aa: CASSWTGRYTEAFF

d_call: .
cdr3_length: 12
v_call: TRBV7-2
cdr3_aa: CASSSPGYGYTF

d_call: TRBD2
cdr3_length: 16
v_call: TRBV6-5
cdr3_aa: CASSYGAGGPREEQYF

d_call: TRBD1
cdr3_length: 14
v_call: TRBV7-8
cdr3_aa: CASSRTGSTDTQYF

d_call: .
cdr3_length: 17
v_call: TRBV5-6
cdr3_aa: CASSLRVLTPASYEQYF

d_call: TRBD1
cdr3_length: 16
v_call: TRBV7-6
cdr3_aa: CASSNSGGADTGELFF

d_call: .
cdr3_length: 14
v_call: TRBV5-1
cdr3_aa: CASSWSGVGSPLHF

d_call: TRBD1
cdr3_length: 13
v_call: TRBV13
cdr3_aa: CAVDRGTNTEAFF

d_call: TRBD2
cdr3_length: 14
v_call: TRBV6-5
cdr3_aa: CASRIGLASSEQFF

d_call: TRBD1
cdr3_length: 15
v_call: TRBV5-1
cdr3_aa: CASSSWTGSSYEQYF

d_call: .
cdr3_length: 14
v_call: TRBV5-1
cdr3_aa: CASSLDEGNYGYTF

d_call: TRBD1
cdr3_length: 12
v_call: TRBV5-1
cdr3_aa: CASSPGQSGYTF